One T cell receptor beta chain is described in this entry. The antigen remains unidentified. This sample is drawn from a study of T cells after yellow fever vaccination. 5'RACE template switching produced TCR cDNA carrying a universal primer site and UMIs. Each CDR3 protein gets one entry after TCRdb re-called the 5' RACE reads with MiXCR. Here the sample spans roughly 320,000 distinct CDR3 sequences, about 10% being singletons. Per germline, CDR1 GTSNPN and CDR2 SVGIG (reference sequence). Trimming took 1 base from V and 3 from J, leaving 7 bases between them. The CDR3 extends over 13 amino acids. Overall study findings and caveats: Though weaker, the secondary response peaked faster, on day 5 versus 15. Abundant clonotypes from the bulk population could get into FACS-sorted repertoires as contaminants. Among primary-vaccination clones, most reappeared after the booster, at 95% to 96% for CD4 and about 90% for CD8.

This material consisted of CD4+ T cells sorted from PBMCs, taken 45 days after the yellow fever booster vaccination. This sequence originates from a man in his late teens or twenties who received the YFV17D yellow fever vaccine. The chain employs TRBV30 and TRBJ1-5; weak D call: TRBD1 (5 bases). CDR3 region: CAWSGTFNQPQHF. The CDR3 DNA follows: TGTGCCTGGAGTGGGACATTCAATCAGCCCCAGCATTTT.